The 13 T cell receptor beta chains reported below all come from one sample, sequenced in a study of Ad26.COV2.S vaccination and SARS-CoV-2 variants. Profiled with immunoSEQ multiplex PCR; TCRdb holds only in-frame clones, not every one. The table includes 410,000 or so clones, about nine tenths detected once. The treatment here: 15 to 20 received Ad26.COV2.S at low or high dose, single or two shots; five or six received placebo; per-sample allocation not given. Vaccine and placebo recipients were sampled on day 63 after the first injection. This sample comprised peripheral blood, obtained in a trial of Ad26.COV2.S vaccine versus placebo. The receptor source for this set is a person between 18 and 59 years old who received the Ad26.COV2.S COVID-19 vaccine or a placebo.

V gene TRBV19 combines with J gene TRBJ2-5, with a possible D match to TRBD2 (6 bases). Trimming shortened V by 3 bases and J by 5 bases, and 16 bases separated the two germline ends. Per the germline V gene, CDR1 is LNHDA and CDR2 is SQIVND (reference sequence). This CDR3 region has 15 residues. CDR3 in DNA: TGTGCCAGTAGTATTACGCCTAGCGACACGGAGACCCAGTACTTC. It codes for CASSITPSDTETQYF.

This clone appeared once. The V and J genes are TRBV6-1 and TRBJ2-7; tentatively, D is TRBD2 (6 bases). CDR3 length equals 15 residues. CDR1 and CDR2 from the germline V gene are MNHNS and SASEGT. V lost 8 bases and J 2 bases, leaving 19 bases between the germline ends. This CDR3 reads CASWGVRGRPYEQYF. The CDR3 coding sequence is TGTGCCAGCTGGGGCGTGCGGGGTCGGCCCTACGAGCAGTACTTC.

The rearrangement uses TRBV6-5 and TRBJ1-2; 9 nucleotides line up with TRBD1. The CDR3 is made up of 15 amino acids. From germline, CDR1 is MNHEY and CDR2 SVGAGI. J gave up 4 bases and V 6 bases, and 9 bases lay outside the gene matches. The CDR3 here is CASRGTGQGIYGYTF. Here the CDR3 DNA reads TGTGCCAGCAGAGGGACTGGACAGGGGATCTATGGCTACACCTTC.

As DNA, the CDR3 is TGTGCCAGCAGCGTAGGAGGGAGTAAGGGTTGGGAGCTGTTTTTT. Residues: CASSVGGSKGWELFF. The chain uses TRBV9 and TRBJ2-2, with D perhaps TRBD2 (5 bases). V lost 0 bases, J lost 9 bases, and 15 bases lay in between. Germline assignment: CDR1 SGDLS and CDR2 YYNGEE. This CDR3 comprises 15 residues. Variable domain in full (rest from reference TRBV9 and TRBJ2-2): DSGVTQTPKHLITATGQRVTLRCSPRSGDLSVYWYQQSLDQGLQFLIQYYNGEERAKGNILERFSAQQFPDLHSELNLSSLELGDSALYFCASSVGGSKGWELFFGEGSRLTVL.

The chain joins TRBV27 to TRBJ2-3; D gene unclear. The CDR3 totals 16 residues. With 7 bases removed from V and 4 bases from J, the gap between germline ends came to 21 bases. Germline loops: CDR1 MNHEY, CDR2 SMNVEV (reference sequence). CDR3 residues: CASKALTGSKPDTQYF. CDR3 nucleotide sequence: TGTGCCAGCAAAGCGCTGACCGGGTCCAAACCAGATACGCAGTATTTT.

This chain links TRBV4-1 with TRBJ2-1; 11 bases map to TRBD2. Trimming at V came to 6 bases and at J to 6 bases, leaving 7 bases not matched to a gene. The CDR3 sequence is 15 residues long. In germline, CDR1 is MGHRA, CDR2 YSYEKL. The CDR3 here is CASRTRLAGINEQFF. Written as DNA, the CDR3 is TGCGCCAGCAGGACCCGACTAGCGGGAATCAATGAGCAGTTCTTC.

Of note for this clone: Other DNA sequences in this specimen translate into the identical CDR3. The chain uses TRBV7-9 and TRBJ2-5; D is unresolved. Trimming cost V 5 bases and J 2 bases, with 3 bases left between them. Germline CDR1 reads SEHNR; CDR2 reads FQNEAQ (reference sequence). CDR3 length equals 11 residues. CDR3 in amino acids: CASSLQETQYF. CDR3 bases: TGTGCCAGCAGCCTACAAGAGACCCAGTACTTC.

This clone was observed a single time. The V and J genes are TRBV15 and TRBJ1-1, with 7 bases fitting TRBD1. V trimming: 4 bases; J trimming: 0 bases; junction bases outside the gene matches: 14. The CDR3 runs 18 residues. Per the germline V gene, CDR1 is LNHNV and CDR2 is YYDKDF (reference sequence). CDR3 residues: CATSIEAGGTHMNTEAFF. CDR3 nucleotide sequence: TGTGCCACCAGCATCGAGGCAGGGGGGACCCACATGAACACTGAAGCTTTCTTT.

This chain connects TRBV3-1 (or the pseudogene TRBV3-2) to TRBJ1-1; unclear D gene. V was trimmed by 2 bases and J by 0 bases, leaving 4 bases between them. Germline V lookup: CDR1 LGHDT, CDR2 YNNKEL (reference sequence). CDR3 length equals 13 residues. The CDR3 DNA reads as TGTGCCAGCAGCCAAAATATGAACACTGAAGCTTTCTTT. It codes for CASSQNMNTEAFF.

The V call is TRBV5-1, the J call TRBJ2-1; TRBD2 matches 7 bases. Germline-derived CDR1 and CDR2 are SGHRS and YFSETQ. The CDR3 has 15 residues. Trimming took 0 bases from V and 5 from J; bases not matched to a gene: 5. CDR3 in amino acids: CASSLGASGDNEQFF. CDR3 DNA: TGCGCCAGCAGCTTGGGGGCTAGCGGAGACAATGAGCAGTTCTTC. Based on the CDR3 plus reference TRBV5-1 and TRBJ2-1, the full variable domain is KAGVTQTPRYLIKTRGQQVTLSCSPISGHRSVSWYQQTPGQGLQFLFEYFSETQRNKGNFPGRFSGRQFSNSRSEMNVSTLELGDSALYLCASSLGASGDNEQFFGPGTRLTVL.

The rearrangement links TRBV27 to TRBJ2-7; 9 nucleotides align to TRBD2. V shed 2 bases, J shed 2 bases, and the junction held 7 bases outside the gene matches. CDR3 length equals 16 residues. CDR1 MNHEY and CDR2 SMNVEV come from the germline V gene (reference sequence). The CDR3 loop reads CASSLAVSGRPYEQYF. The CDR3 bases are TGTGCCAGCAGTTTAGCGGTCAGCGGGAGGCCCTACGAGCAGTACTTC.

This chain uses TRBV24-1 with TRBJ2-1; 8 nucleotides line up with TRBD1. Germline loops: CDR1 KGHDR, CDR2 SFDVKD. The CDR3 extends over 17 amino acids. V dropped 0 bases and J dropped 0; count of bases not matched to a gene: 3. The CDR3 loop reads CATSDLDRGGSYNEQFF. The CDR3, as DNA: TGTGCCACCAGTGATTTGGACAGGGGCGGCTCCTACAATGAGCAGTTCTTC.

The CDR3 DNA reads TGTGCCAGCAGCTTAGGGGTTCAGAGCACAGATACGCAGTATTTT. This gives the protein CASSLGVQSTDTQYF. This sequence joins TRBV7-6 and TRBJ2-3, with unresolved D. CDR1 SGHVS and CDR2 FNYEAQ come from the germline V gene. The CDR3 has 15 residues. The ends were cut back, 1 base at V and 0 bases at J, with 8 bases in the middle.